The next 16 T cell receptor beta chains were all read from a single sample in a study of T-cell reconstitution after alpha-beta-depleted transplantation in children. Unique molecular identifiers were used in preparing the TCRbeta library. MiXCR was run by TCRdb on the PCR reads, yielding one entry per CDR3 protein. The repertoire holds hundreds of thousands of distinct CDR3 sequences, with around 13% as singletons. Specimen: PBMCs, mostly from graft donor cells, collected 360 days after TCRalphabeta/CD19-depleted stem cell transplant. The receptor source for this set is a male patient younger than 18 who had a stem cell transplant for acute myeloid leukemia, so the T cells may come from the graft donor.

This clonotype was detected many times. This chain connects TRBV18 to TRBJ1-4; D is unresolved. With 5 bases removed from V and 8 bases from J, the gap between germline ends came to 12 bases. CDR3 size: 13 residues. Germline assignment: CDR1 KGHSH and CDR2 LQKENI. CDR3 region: CASSLAAGEKLFF. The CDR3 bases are TGTGCCAGCTCATTGGCAGCAGGCGAAAAACTGTTTTTT. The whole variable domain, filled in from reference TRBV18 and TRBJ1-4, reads NAGVMQNPRHLVRRRGQEARLRCSPMKGHSHVYWYRQLPEEGLKFMVYLQKENIIDESGMPKERFSAEFPKEGPSILRIQQVVRGDSAAYFCASSLAAGEKLFFGSGTQLSVL.

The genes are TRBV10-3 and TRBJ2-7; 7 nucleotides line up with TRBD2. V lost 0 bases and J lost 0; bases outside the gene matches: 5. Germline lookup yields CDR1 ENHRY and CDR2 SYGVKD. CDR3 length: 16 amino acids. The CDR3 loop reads CAISESPAGVSYEQYF. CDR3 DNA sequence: TGTGCCATCAGTGAGTCTCCGGCGGGAGTCTCCTACGAGCAGTACTTC.

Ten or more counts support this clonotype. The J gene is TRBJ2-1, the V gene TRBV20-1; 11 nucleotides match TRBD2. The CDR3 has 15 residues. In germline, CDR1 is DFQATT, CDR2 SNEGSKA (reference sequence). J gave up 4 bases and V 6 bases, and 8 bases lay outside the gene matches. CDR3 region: CSAPPGLAVYNEQFF. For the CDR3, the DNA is TGCAGTGCACCCCCGGGACTAGCGGTTTACAATGAGCAGTTCTTC.

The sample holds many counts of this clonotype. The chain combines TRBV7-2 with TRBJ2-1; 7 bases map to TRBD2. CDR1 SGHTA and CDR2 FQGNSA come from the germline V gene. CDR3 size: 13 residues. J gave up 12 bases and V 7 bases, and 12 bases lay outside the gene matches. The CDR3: CASTRGVAERQFF. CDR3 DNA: TGTGCCAGCACCCGGGGGGTGGCTGAGCGGCAGTTCTTC.

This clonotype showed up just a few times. The CDR3 DNA follows: TGTGCCAGCAGCTTAGGGGGGGGGCGAGAAAGCAATCAGCCCCAGCATTTT. This sequence encodes CASSLGGGRESNQPQHF. The chain carries TRBV7-9 and TRBJ1-5, with D maybe TRBD1 (6 bases). The V end lost 1 base, the J end lost 1 base, and 14 bases lay between the germline ends. The CDR3 runs 17 residues. CDR1 and CDR2 from the germline V gene are SEHNR and FQNEAQ (reference sequence).

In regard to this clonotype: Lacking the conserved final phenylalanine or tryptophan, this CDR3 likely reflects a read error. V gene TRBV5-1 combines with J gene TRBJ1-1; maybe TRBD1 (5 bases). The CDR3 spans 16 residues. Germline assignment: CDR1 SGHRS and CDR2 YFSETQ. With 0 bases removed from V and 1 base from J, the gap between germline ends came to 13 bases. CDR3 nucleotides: TGCGCCAGCAGCTTGGGGCAGGGAAAACGGAACACTGAAGCTTTCTCT. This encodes CASSLGQGKRNTEAFS.

The DNA for the CDR3 is TGTGCCAGCAGCTTACGGGGCGAGTACAATGAGCAGTTCTTC. Translation gives CASSLRGEYNEQFF. This sequence joins TRBV7-9 and TRBJ2-1, with D possibly called TRBD1 or TRBD2 (5 bases each). The ends were cut back, 2 bases at V and 4 bases at J, with 9 bases in the middle. The CDR3 runs 14 residues. Per germline, CDR1 SEHNR and CDR2 FQNEAQ (reference sequence).

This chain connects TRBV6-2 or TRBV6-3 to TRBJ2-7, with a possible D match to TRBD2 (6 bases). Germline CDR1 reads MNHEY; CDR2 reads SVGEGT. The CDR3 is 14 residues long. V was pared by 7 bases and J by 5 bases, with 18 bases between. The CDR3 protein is CASTNTGDLDEQYF. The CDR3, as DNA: TGTGCCAGCACCAATACGGGGGACCTAGACGAGCAGTACTTC.

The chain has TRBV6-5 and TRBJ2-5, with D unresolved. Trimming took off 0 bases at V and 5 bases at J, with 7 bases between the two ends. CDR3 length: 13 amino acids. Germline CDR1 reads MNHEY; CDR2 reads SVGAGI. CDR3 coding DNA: TGTGCCAGCAGTTACTCCGGGTTCGAGACCCAGTACTTC. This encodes CASSYSGFETQYF.

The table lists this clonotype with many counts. DNA for the CDR3: TGTGCCACCAGTGATCATCCGGGACTAGCGGGACGTTACAATGAGCAGTTCTTC. Protein sequence: CATSDHPGLAGRYNEQFF. This chain uses TRBV24-1 with TRBJ2-1; 13 positions agree with TRBD2. This CDR3 spans 18 amino acids. Germline CDR1 KGHDR, CDR2 SFDVKD. V shed 3 bases and J 4 bases; nucleotides not matched to a gene: 8.

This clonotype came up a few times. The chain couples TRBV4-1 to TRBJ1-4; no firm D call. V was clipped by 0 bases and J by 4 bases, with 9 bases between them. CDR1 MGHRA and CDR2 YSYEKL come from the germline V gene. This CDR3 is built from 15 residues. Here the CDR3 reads CASSQEGADNEKLFF. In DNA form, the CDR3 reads TGCGCCAGCAGCCAAGAGGGCGCTGATAATGAAAAACTGTTTTTT.

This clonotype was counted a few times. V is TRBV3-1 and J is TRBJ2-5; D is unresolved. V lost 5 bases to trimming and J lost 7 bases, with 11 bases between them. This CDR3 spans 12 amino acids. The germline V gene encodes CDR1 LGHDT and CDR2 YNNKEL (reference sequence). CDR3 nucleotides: TGTGCCAGCAGCGAAAGGAAGGGGACCCAGTACTTC. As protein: CASSERKGTQYF.

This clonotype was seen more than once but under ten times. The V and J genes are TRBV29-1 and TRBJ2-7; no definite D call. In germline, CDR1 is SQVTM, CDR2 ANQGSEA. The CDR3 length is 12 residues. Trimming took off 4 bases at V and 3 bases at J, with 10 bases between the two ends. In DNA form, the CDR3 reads TGCAGCGTTGGGCTGCTAGACTACGAGCAGTACTTC. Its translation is CSVGLLDYEQYF.

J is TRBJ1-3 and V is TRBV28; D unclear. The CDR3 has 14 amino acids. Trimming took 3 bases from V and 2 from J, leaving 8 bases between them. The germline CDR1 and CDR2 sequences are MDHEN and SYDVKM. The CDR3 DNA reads TGTGCCAGCAGTTTTTCGGTGACTGGAAACACCATATATTTT. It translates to CASSFSVTGNTIYF.

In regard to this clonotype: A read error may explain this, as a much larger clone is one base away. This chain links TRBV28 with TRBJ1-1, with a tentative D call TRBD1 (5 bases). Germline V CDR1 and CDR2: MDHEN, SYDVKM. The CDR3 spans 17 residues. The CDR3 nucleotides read TGTGCCACCAGTTTATTGTTGAGGGACGGCATGAACACTGAAGCTTTCTTT. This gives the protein CATSLLLRDGMNTEAFF.

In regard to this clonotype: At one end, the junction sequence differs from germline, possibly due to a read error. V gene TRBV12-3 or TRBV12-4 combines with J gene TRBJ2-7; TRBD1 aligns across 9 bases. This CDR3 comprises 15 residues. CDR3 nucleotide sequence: TGTGCCAGCAGTTCGCGGGACAGGGCCTCCTACGATCAGTACTTC. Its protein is CASSSRDRASYDQYF.